The source of this T cell receptor beta chain is a study of PD-1 blockade in classical Hodgkin lymphoma. This clone was observed once. Its antigen is unknown. After autologous stem cell transplantation all patients relapsed, and prior brentuximab vedotin exposure differed between cohorts. The authors purified CD4+ T cells from thawed PBMCs by magnetic negative selection. Study findings and constraints: Healthy donors were reported to have higher baseline TCR diversity than newly diagnosed patients.

Libraries were prepared by immunoSEQ multiplex PCR; TCRdb keeps only in-frame clonotypes and omits some of them. The sample lists under 30,000 clones; around three quarters were seen once. This material consisted of CD4+ T cells from blood, taken at baseline. The clonotype originates from a human donor with classical Hodgkin lymphoma.

DNA of the CDR3: TGTGCCAGCAGCTCCCAGTTACTGAACAATGGCTACACCTTC. It translates to CASSSQLLNNGYTF. The V call is TRBV27, the J call TRBJ1-2, with unresolved D. The CDR3 runs to 14 residues. Germline CDR1 and CDR2: MNHEY and SMNVEV (reference sequence). V was trimmed by 6 bases and J by 6 bases, leaving 17 bases between them.